The rows below give T cell receptor beta chains drawn from one sample of a study of T cell responses to AZD1222 COVID-19 vaccine. Produced via immunoSEQ multiplex PCR; TCRdb's table is partial and in-frame only. Of some 130,000 clones in the sample, 90% to 95% were seen once. The sequenced sample was peripheral blood, obtained 28 days after the second AZD1222 dose. These receptors all come from an adult who received the AZD1222 COVID-19 vaccine. CDR3s include the opening cysteine and the closing phenylalanine or tryptophan. The order of the fields is V gene, CDR3 protein.

TRBV10-3 CAISESPDSDSNQPQHF
TRBV5-4 CASSFNDQPQHF
TRBV24-1 CATSDLNAETWDTGELFF
TRBV7-3 CASSLSGGEETQYF
TRBV5-1 CASSLAGQTNTEAFF
TRBV5-1 CASSTGTGGDYGYTF
TRBV6-5 CASRSTSSYEQYF
TRBV6-1 CASSDRAGELFF
TRBV13 CASSHILGQETQYF
TRBV30 CAWHRDGNTIYF
TRBV18 CASSPPGGQGAFSGNTIYF
TRBV10-3 CAISPETGEAFF
TRBV7-9 CASSFQGPMNTEAFF
TRBV27 CASSLLGGSYNEQFF
TRBV5-5 CASTLHRVLNTEAFF
TRBV20-1 CSASPGPWKNYGYTF
TRBV12-3/TRBV12-4 CARRHTQLEAFF
TRBV11-2 CASSPPGPVGINNEQFF